Detailed here is one TCR beta chain. The antigen is undetermined. Germline loops: CDR1 MNHEY, CDR2 SVGAGI. The CDR3 totals 14 residues. V gave up 6 bases and J gave up 3 bases, with 11 bases separating them. These data originate in a study of T cell responses to AZD1222 COVID-19 vaccine. Study conclusions and caveats: Regions 160-218 and 743-854 dominated among vaccine-associated CD4 TCRs spanning spike.

Clones were read by immunoSEQ multiplex PCR, and TCRdb kept only the in-frame ones, dropping some. The data show under 150,000 clones, with approximately 94% seen just once and approximately 5% held by the top ten. The chain couples TRBV6-5 to TRBJ1-4; no clear D. This receptor was identified in an adult in good health. This sample comprised peripheral blood, obtained on day 0 of AZD1222 vaccination. CDR3 nucleotide sequence: TGTGCCAGCAGCCGGGGATTGGCTAATGAAAAACTGTTTTTT. Residues: CASSRGLANEKLFF.